A single sample gave rise to the 30 T cell receptor beta chains below, sequenced in a study of shared clonotypes between healthy human individuals. This table comes from immunoSEQ multiplex PCR, and its TCRdb copy is limited to in-frame clones, with some not included. The sample contains just over 2,000,000 clones, 90% to 95% of which appear only once. The sequenced material came from naive CD4+ T cells sorted from blood. Subset: CD45RA+ positively selected. The receptors come from a man between 18 and 29 years old in good health.

The chain couples TRBV18 to TRBJ2-3; 7 bases align to TRBD1. V shed 1 base, J shed 1 base, and the junction held 2 bases outside the gene matches. The CDR3 has 15 residues. CDR1 KGHSH and CDR2 LQKENI come from the germline V gene. CDR3 sequence (DNA): TGTGCCAGCTCACCACAGGGGGCGCGCACAGATACGCAGTATTTT. It is translated as CASSPQGARTDTQYF. The whole variable domain, filled in from reference TRBV18 and TRBJ2-3, reads NAGVMQNPRHLVRRRGQEARLRCSPMKGHSHVYWYRQLPEEGLKFMVYLQKENIIDESGMPKERFSAEFPKEGPSILRIQQVVRGDSAAYFCASSPQGARTDTQYFGPGTRLTVL.

V usage is TRBV18 and J usage is TRBJ2-7; 8 nucleotides match TRBD1. The ends lost 6 bases at V and 3 bases at J; junction bases unmatched: 4. Germline V gene data show CDR1 as KGHSH and CDR2 as LQKENI. CDR3 length equals 13 residues. The CDR3 is CASSAGQDYEQYF. CDR3 nucleotides: TGTGCCAGCTCCGCGGGACAGGACTACGAGCAGTACTTC.

The rearrangement links TRBV6-1 to TRBJ1-5, with D uncertain. This CDR3 has 17 amino acids. Germline V gene lookup returns CDR1 MNHNS and CDR2 SASEGT. V was pared by 0 bases and J by 0 bases, with 12 bases between. The CDR3 DNA sequence: TGTGCCAGCAGTGAAGCAAGGCTTCCCTATAGCAATCAGCCCCAGCATTTT. Protein sequence: CASSEARLPYSNQPQHF.

This CDR3 reads CASSPTGLAAKNIQYF. In nucleotides, the CDR3 is TGTGCCAGCTCACCAACAGGGTTGGCAGCCAAAAACATTCAGTACTTC. This chain connects TRBV18 to TRBJ2-4; possible D gene TRBD1, 6 bases. Trimming shortened V by 2 bases and J by 0 bases, and 11 bases separated the two germline ends. The CDR3 covers 16 residues. The V gene's germline CDR1 is KGHSH and CDR2 LQKENI.

The chain links TRBV6-5 to TRBJ2-3; 11 bases agree with TRBD2. This CDR3 is 15 amino acids long. The germline V gene has CDR1 MNHEY and CDR2 SVGAGI. V dropped 2 bases and J dropped 7; count of bases not matched to a gene: 5. The CDR3, as DNA: TGTGCCAGCAGTTACGGGACTAGCGGAGCTTATACGCAGTATTTT. Translated: CASSYGTSGAYTQYF.

The chain links TRBV29-1 to TRBJ2-3; TRBD1 agrees at 8 bases. CDR1 SQVTM and CDR2 ANQGSEA come from the germline V gene. V trimming: 5 bases; J trimming: 2 bases; junction bases outside the gene matches: 9. The CDR3 consists of 15 residues. The CDR3 is CSVSPGGAATDTQYF. CDR3 coding DNA: TGCAGCGTTTCACCAGGGGGCGCAGCCACAGATACGCAGTATTTT.

Points on this clone: Within the sample, other DNA sequences also encode this same CDR3. This chain uses TRBV5-6 with TRBJ2-7; tentatively, D is TRBD1 (5 bases). Trimming removed 1 base from V and 0 bases from J, with 5 bases in between. CDR1 is SGHDT and CDR2 is YYEEEE in the germline V gene. The CDR3 is 13 residues long. The CDR3 loop is CASSLRGSYEQYF. DNA of the CDR3: TGTGCCAGCAGCTTGAGGGGCTCCTACGAGCAGTACTTC.

The chain is built from TRBV5-8 and TRBJ1-1, with D hard to call. Germline CDR1 reads SGHTS; CDR2 reads YDEGEE. V was shortened by 9 bases and J by 2 bases, with 14 bases between the two germline ends. CDR3 length: 13 residues. CDR3 bases: TGTGCCACCCGTGGTTTTAAAAACACTGAAGCTTTCTTT. Amino acid sequence: CATRGFKNTEAFF.

V is TRBV6-5 and J is TRBJ1-5, with a tentative D call TRBD1 (6 bases). Per the germline V gene, CDR1 is MNHEY and CDR2 is SVGAGI. Trimming cost V 3 bases and J 0 bases, with 12 bases left between them. The CDR3 extends over 16 amino acids. CDR3 residues: CASSYPPGDSNQPQHF. CDR3 sequence (DNA): TGTGCCAGCAGTTATCCCCCAGGGGATAGCAATCAGCCCCAGCATTTT.

Turning to this clone: A much larger clone is a single base away; this may be a read error. The chain joins TRBV11-2 to TRBJ1-4, with TRBD1 matching 7 bases. Germline CDR1 reads SGHAT; CDR2 reads FQNNGV. This CDR3 region has 13 residues. The CDR3 sequence: CATRGQLHEKLSF. The DNA for the CDR3 is TGTGCAACGCGGGGACAGCTGCATGAAAAACTGTCTTTT.

The rearrangement links TRBV4-3 to TRBJ2-3; 8 bases are shared with TRBD1. The V and J ends lost 4 bases and 6 bases, in that order; junction bases with no gene match: 12. CDR1 is LGHNA, CDR2 YSLEER, per germline. The CDR3 length is 16 residues. DNA for the CDR3: TGCGCCAGCAGCCTTCAGGGGGCGGGTGGTGCGGATACGCAGTATTTT. It translates to CASSLQGAGGADTQYF.

On this clone: At the DNA level, this CDR3 is encoded by other sequences in the same sample as well. The chain has TRBV30 and TRBJ1-1, with TRBD1 matching 7 bases. CDR1 and CDR2 (germline): GTSNPN, SVGIG (reference sequence). V lost 5 bases to trimming and J lost 2 bases; unmatched junction nucleotides: 2. The CDR3 covers 12 residues. The CDR3 DNA reads TGTGCCTGGGGACAGGCCAACACTGAAGCTTTCTTT. It specifies CAWGQANTEAFF.

This clone was found once. The chain recombines TRBV9 with TRBJ2-1; tentatively, D is TRBD1 (6 bases). V was cut by 0 bases and J by 2 bases, with 9 bases left in between. Per germline, CDR1 SGDLS and CDR2 YYNGEE. This CDR3 region has 15 residues. For the CDR3, the DNA is TGTGCCAGCAGCGTAGAGGGGGTGGCCTACAATGAGCAGTTCTTC. Its protein is CASSVEGVAYNEQFF.

The chain is built from TRBV6-1 and TRBJ2-7; D might be TRBD1 or TRBD2, each matching 5 bases. The germline V gene has CDR1 MNHNS and CDR2 SASEGT. The ends were cut back, 6 bases at V and 9 bases at J, with 21 bases in the middle. The CDR3 is 14 residues long. As DNA, the CDR3 is TGTGCCAGCAGAGCCGGGACCGCCCTCTTGGCGCAGTACTTC. This sequence encodes CASRAGTALLAQYF.

The chain recombines TRBV30 with TRBJ2-3; either TRBD1 or TRBD2 may fit D (6 bases each). The V gene's germline CDR1 is GTSNPN and CDR2 SVGIG (reference sequence). V shed 3 bases and J shed 0 bases, with 13 bases lying between them. CDR3 length equals 15 residues. CDR3 bases: TGTGCCTGGAGCCTACAGGGAGGCAGCACAGATACGCAGTATTTT. This sequence encodes CAWSLQGGSTDTQYF.

This clone appeared once. The chain recombines TRBV19 with TRBJ1-2; D possibly corresponds to TRBD1 (5 bases). Per the germline V gene, CDR1 is LNHDA and CDR2 is SQIVND (reference sequence). The CDR3 is made up of 16 amino acids. Trimming took off 6 bases at V and 0 bases at J, with 17 bases between the two ends. As DNA, the CDR3 is TGTGCCAGTAGCACCCATCCGAGGGGAACTAACTATGGCTACACCTTC. Translation gives CASSTHPRGTNYGYTF.

The gene calls are TRBV30 and TRBJ2-2; 9 nucleotides agree with TRBD1. The CDR3 contains 13 residues. CDR1 GTSNPN and CDR2 SVGIG come from the germline V gene (reference sequence). V dropped 0 bases and J dropped 15; count of bases not matched to a gene: 8. The CDR3 DNA sequence: TGTGCCTGGAGTGTATCCGGGACAGGGTGGTTGTTTTTT. Translating gives CAWSVSGTGWLFF.

With respect to this clone: In the same sample, other DNA sequences code for this CDR3. The chain employs TRBV5-4 and TRBJ2-7; no clear D gene. The CDR3 runs to 12 residues. V lost 4 bases, J lost 0 bases, and 5 bases lay in between. Germline V gene data show CDR1 as SGHNT and CDR2 as YYREEE (reference sequence). CDR3 nucleotides: TGTGCCAGCAGCGGAGTCTCCTACGAGCAGTACTTC. Its protein is CASSGVSYEQYF.

This chain joins TRBV6-5 and TRBJ2-7; D may correspond to TRBD1 or TRBD2 (5 bases each). With 6 bases removed from V and 0 bases from J, the gap between germline ends came to 15 bases. There are 15 residues in the CDR3. Looked up from germline, CDR1 is MNHEY and CDR2 is SVGAGI. CDR3 sequence: CASRRDGTSSYEQYF. CDR3 DNA sequence: TGTGCCAGCAGGAGGGACGGCACGAGCTCCTACGAGCAGTACTTC.

The rearrangement uses TRBV6-1 and TRBJ1-2; 7 bases match TRBD1. Unmatched junction bases numbered 20, after V lost 0 bases and J lost 7 bases. CDR1 is MNHNS and CDR2 is SASEGT in the germline V gene. The length of the CDR3 is 19 residues. DNA of the CDR3: TGTGCCAGCAGTGAAGCAGAGGGGGCGCAAACAGGGCGCTTCGGTGGCTACACCTTC. It specifies CASSEAEGAQTGRFGGYTF.

The chain employs TRBV18 and TRBJ2-6; maybe TRBD2 (6 bases). The CDR3 consists of 17 residues. Germline lookup yields CDR1 KGHSH and CDR2 LQKENI. With 0 bases removed from V and 0 bases from J, the gap between germline ends came to 9 bases. CDR3 DNA: TGTGCCAGCTCACCACCGGCGGGAAGCTCTGGGGCCAACGTCCTGACTTTC. Protein product: CASSPPAGSSGANVLTF. The full variable domain, with the rest looked up from reference TRBV18 and TRBJ2-6, is NAGVMQNPRHLVRRRGQEARLRCSPMKGHSHVYWYRQLPEEGLKFMVYLQKENIIDESGMPKERFSAEFPKEGPSILRIQQVVRGDSAAYFCASSPPAGSSGANVLTFGAGSRLTVL.

This chain connects TRBV6-1 to TRBJ2-5, with 8 bases matching TRBD1. Germline lookup yields CDR1 MNHNS and CDR2 SASEGT. The CDR3 covers 14 residues. With 5 bases clipped from V and 7 bases from J, the junction kept 9 bases outside the gene matches. Here the CDR3 reads CASSYQGAKRTQYF. In DNA, the CDR3 is TGTGCCAGCAGTTATCAGGGGGCGAAGAGGACCCAGTACTTC.

This sequence joins TRBV2 and TRBJ2-7, with 9 positions matching TRBD1. Germline lookup yields CDR1 SNHLY and CDR2 FYNNEI. The junction had 5 bases not matched to a gene; V was cut back by 5 bases and J by 0 bases. There are 15 residues in the CDR3. The CDR3 bases are TGTGCCAGCAGTAATACAGGGGGCATCTCCTACGAGCAGTACTTC. Translation: CASSNTGGISYEQYF.

The chain couples TRBV18 to TRBJ2-1, with TRBD2 matching over 8 bases. Trimming at V came to 5 bases and at J to 5 bases, leaving 11 bases not matched to a gene. The CDR3 runs to 16 residues. In germline, CDR1 is KGHSH, CDR2 LQKENI. As DNA, the CDR3 is TGTGCCAGCTCAGACGTAGCGGGGAGACAAAACAATGAGCAGTTCTTC. It yields the protein CASSDVAGRQNNEQFF.

The V gene is TRBV5-1, the J gene TRBJ2-1; D gene uncertain. Trimming took off 10 bases at V and 10 bases at J, with 12 bases between the two ends. Germline CDR1 reads SGHRS; CDR2 reads YFSETQ. The CDR3 has 10 amino acids. CDR3 region: CADEVEEQFF. CDR3 DNA: TGCGCCGACGAGGTTGAAGAGCAGTTCTTC.

The chain recombines TRBV5-1 with TRBJ1-4; 7 bases align to TRBD1. V lost 7 bases to trimming and J lost 4 bases; unmatched junction nucleotides: 4. Per the germline V gene, CDR1 is SGHRS and CDR2 is YFSETQ. The CDR3 has 13 amino acids. The CDR3 spells CASSGQHNEKLFF. The CDR3 DNA follows: TGCGCCAGCTCGGGACAGCATAATGAAAAACTGTTTTTT.

This chain joins TRBV6-5 and TRBJ2-5; 9 bases agree with TRBD1. Losses at the gene ends were 4 bases for V and 5 bases for J; bases not matched to a gene: 8. The germline V gene has CDR1 MNHEY and CDR2 SVGAGI. The CDR3 consists of 15 residues. CDR3 sequence: CASSLLGQGSETQYF. The CDR3, as DNA: TGTGCCAGCAGTTTACTCGGACAGGGGAGCGAGACCCAGTACTTC.

This chain uses TRBV4-2 with TRBJ2-3; 9 bases line up with TRBD2. J was trimmed by 4 bases and V by 1 base; bases with no gene match: 9. Per germline, CDR1 LGHNA and CDR2 YNFKEQ. The CDR3 is made up of 17 amino acids. CDR3 bases: TGTGCCAGCAGCCAAGTACGGGCTAGCGGGGAGGCAGATACGCAGTATTTT. Its protein is CASSQVRASGEADTQYF.

The J gene is TRBJ2-1, the V gene TRBV6-1; D remains unclear. CDR3 length: 15 amino acids. CDR1 and CDR2 from the germline V gene are MNHNS and SASEGT. Between the trimmed V and J ends, which lost 2 bases and 10 bases, there was a span of 18 bases. The CDR3: CASSERLSPSGEQFF. CDR3 bases: TGTGCCAGCAGTGAAAGGTTAAGTCCAAGTGGAGAGCAGTTCTTC.

This chain joins TRBV30 and TRBJ2-5, with 7 nucleotides matching TRBD1. This CDR3 has 15 residues. The V gene end was trimmed by 1 base and the J gene end by 1 base; junction bases not matched to a gene: 6. Germline CDR1 reads GTSNPN; CDR2 reads SVGIG (reference sequence). DNA of the CDR3: TGTGCCTGGAGTGAAACAGGGGCCTTCCAAGAGACCCAGTACTTC. Translation: CAWSETGAFQETQYF.